Listed here are 31 T cell receptor beta chains from one sample, sequenced in a study of T cell repertoires in cytomegalovirus infection. TCRdb reprocessed the reads with MiXCR, giving one entry per CDR3 protein. Here the sample spans some 900,000 distinct CDR3 sequences, approximately 32% being singletons. These receptors have no identified antigens. The sample here was cultured CD8+ T cells from PBMCs, taken from culture after CMV antigen stimulation. These receptors all stem from a human donor in good health (CMV status not recorded). Some clones in this sample may be carry-over from other donors' samples.

This clonotype was picked up many times. The V gene is TRBV7-2, the J gene TRBJ1-2; D might be TRBD1 (5 bases). Germline assignment: CDR1 SGHTA and CDR2 FQGNSA. This CDR3 is 13 amino acids long. V lost 5 bases and J 2 bases, leaving 9 bases between the germline ends. CDR3 in amino acids: CASSKGPNYGYTF. In DNA, the CDR3 is TGTGCCAGCAGCAAGGGACCGAACTATGGCTACACCTTC.

This rearrangement joins TRBV12-5 to TRBJ1-1, with D hard to call. Germline assignment: CDR1 LGHNT and CDR2 FRNRAP. This CDR3 has 13 amino acids. Trimming stripped 0 bases from V and 7 bases from J, with 9 bases between. CDR3 sequence (DNA): TGTGCTAGTGGTTTGGTACATGTGAGTGAAGCTTTCTTT. As protein: CASGLVHVSEAFF.

This clonotype occurred many times. J is TRBJ2-5 and V is TRBV7-2, with 11 nucleotides matching TRBD1. The CDR3 runs 17 residues. Germline CDR1 reads SGHTA; CDR2 reads FQGNSA. V was clipped by 5 bases and J by 7 bases; unmatched bases: 15. CDR3 sequence (DNA): TGTGCCAGCAGCGGATCCGGGACAGGGGGACTCCGGGGGACCCAGTACTTC. Residues: CASSGSGTGGLRGTQYF.

The V call is TRBV29-1, the J call TRBJ1-1, with D perhaps TRBD1 (5 bases). Deletions cut 4 bases from V and 5 bases from J, with 14 bases between. Germline V CDR1 and CDR2: SQVTM, ANQGSEA. The CDR3 loop spans 13 amino acids. The DNA for the CDR3 is TGCAGCGTTGTCGGGGTGGGGGGAACTGAAGCTTTCTTT. Encoded protein: CSVVGVGGTEAFF. Variable domain in full (rest from reference TRBV29-1 and TRBJ1-1): SAVISQKPSRDICQRGTSLTIQCQVDSQVTMMFWYRQQPGQSLTLIATANQGSEATYESGFVIDKFPISRPNLTFSTLTVSNMSPEDSSIYLCSVVGVGGTEAFFGQGTRLTVV.

This chain uses TRBV6-5 with TRBJ2-1, with 9 nucleotides matching TRBD1. There are 16 residues in the CDR3. Trimming at V came to 2 bases and at J to 6 bases, leaving 8 bases not matched to a gene. Germline CDR1 and CDR2: MNHEY and SVGAGI. CDR3 sequence reads: CASSYLRDRASNEQFF. The DNA of the CDR3 is TGTGCCAGCAGTTACCTCCGGGACAGGGCTAGCAATGAGCAGTTCTTC.

This clonotype was observed a handful of times. The V and J genes are TRBV7-9 and TRBJ2-1; D is possibly TRBD2 (5 bases). The CDR3 loop spans 13 amino acids. Germline CDR1 is SEHNR and CDR2 is FQNEAQ (reference sequence). Between the trimmed V and J ends, which lost 8 bases and 3 bases, there was a span of 11 bases. The CDR3: CASDYRHYNEQFF. CDR3 bases: TGTGCCAGCGACTACCGACACTACAATGAGCAGTTCTTC.

In its sample, this clonotype was seen a few times. The genes are TRBV7-6 and TRBJ2-2; TRBD2 agrees at 10 bases. V lost 4 bases, J lost 3 bases, and 5 bases stayed unmatched. The CDR3 is made up of 16 amino acids. The germline V gene has CDR1 SGHVS and CDR2 FNYEAQ. This CDR3 is CASSYERGGYTGELFF. CDR3 coding DNA: TGTGCCAGCAGCTATGAGCGGGGGGGCTACACCGGGGAGCTGTTTTTT. Combining the CDR3 with reference TRBV7-6 and TRBJ2-2 gives the whole variable domain GAGVSQSPRYKVTKRGQDVALRCDPISGHVSLYWYRQALGQGPEFLTYFNYEAQQDKSGLPNDRFSAERPEGSISTLTIQRTEQRDSAMYRCASSYERGGYTGELFFGEGSRLTVL.

A word on this clonotype: A much larger clone is a single base away; this may be a read error. V and J are TRBV7-6 and TRBJ1-2; perhaps TRBD1 as D (6 bases). The germline V gene encodes CDR1 SGHVS and CDR2 FNYEAQ. CDR3 length: 14 amino acids. The CDR3 coding sequence is TGTGCCAACAGCTCGGACAGCCCTAACTATGGCTACACCTTC. As protein: CANSSDSPNYGYTF. The full variable domain, in which reference TRBV7-6 and TRBJ1-2 provide the parts outside the CDR3, is GAGVSQSPRYKVTKRGQDVALRCDPISGHVSLYWYRQALGQGPEFLTYFNYEAQQDKSGLPNDRFSAERPEGSISTLTIQRTEQRDSAMYRCANSSDSPNYGYTFGSGTRLTVV.

The chain links TRBV27 to TRBJ1-1, with TRBD1 identical over 8 bases. The length of the CDR3 is 19 residues. The trim removed 4 bases at V and 0 bases at J, leaving 16 bases unmatched. CDR1 is MNHEY and CDR2 is SMNVEV in the germline V gene (reference sequence). The CDR3 DNA follows: TGTGCCAGCAGTTCCACCTCACAAAGACAGGGGCGGTTGAACACTGAAGCTTTCTTT. Protein sequence: CASSSTSQRQGRLNTEAFF.

The chain is built from TRBV6-6 and TRBJ2-2, with a tentative D call TRBD1 (6 bases). CDR3 length: 15 amino acids. V gave up 5 bases and J gave up 13 bases, with 23 bases separating them. The germline gives CDR1 MNHNY, CDR2 SVGAGI (reference sequence). The CDR3 loop is CASSDARGPGRVLFF. As DNA, the CDR3 is TGTGCCAGCAGTGATGCCAGGGGCCCCGGACGGGTGCTGTTTTTT.

The gene calls are TRBV6-5 and TRBJ2-6; unclear D gene. From germline, CDR1 is MNHEY and CDR2 SVGAGI. CDR3 length: 15 residues. V was shortened by 0 bases and J by 0 bases, with 3 bases between the two germline ends. CDR3 DNA sequence: TGTGCCAGCAGTTACTCGATCTCTGGGGCCAACGTCCTGACTTTC. Translating gives CASSYSISGANVLTF.

This clonotype was observed at least ten times. This sequence joins TRBV12-3 or TRBV12-4 and TRBJ1-1; D remains unclear. Trimming pared 4 bases from V and 1 base from J, leaving 7 bases between. There are 13 residues in the CDR3. CDR3 nucleotides: TGTGCCAGCAGTTACACAGAGAACACTGAAGCTTTCTTT. It translates to CASSYTENTEAFF.

The rearrangement uses TRBV7-9 and TRBJ2-5; 7 nucleotides line up with TRBD1. J was trimmed by 0 bases and V by 5 bases; bases with no gene match: 6. The length of the CDR3 is 15 residues. From germline, CDR1 is SEHNR and CDR2 FQNEAQ (reference sequence). The CDR3, as DNA: TGTGCCAGCAGCCCAAAAGGGACAGACCAAGAGACCCAGTACTTC. As protein: CASSPKGTDQETQYF.

This clonotype was seen only a few times. The rearrangement uses TRBV7-9 and TRBJ2-3; weak D call: TRBD2 (7 bases). The germline V gene encodes CDR1 SEHNR and CDR2 FQNEAQ (reference sequence). The CDR3 consists of 20 residues. V lost 3 bases and J 2 bases, leaving 27 bases between the germline ends. The CDR3 loop reads CASSLNVWGGYNRNTDTQYF. CDR3 nucleotide sequence: TGTGCCAGCAGCTTGAATGTGTGGGGGGGCTATAACCGAAACACAGATACGCAGTATTTT.

V and J are TRBV2 and TRBJ2-7; the D is unclear. This CDR3 has 11 amino acids. CDR1 is SNHLY and CDR2 is FYNNEI in the germline V gene. The CDR3 is CASDVGVEQYF. In nucleotides, the CDR3 is TGTGCTTCTGATGTGGGCGTCGAGCAGTACTTC.

This sequence joins TRBV19 and TRBJ2-3; D unresolved. V shed 2 bases and J shed 5 bases, with 8 bases lying between them. The germline V gene has CDR1 LNHDA and CDR2 SQIVND (reference sequence). The CDR3 contains 13 residues. The CDR3 loop reads CASSILPKDTQYF. CDR3 bases: TGTGCCAGTAGTATACTACCAAAAGATACGCAGTATTTT.

In nucleotides, the CDR3 is TGTGCCAGCAGTGAAGCGCTAAGGACATTGTTTGGTGAAAAACTGTTTTTT. Its protein product is CASSEALRTLFGEKLFF. The chain uses TRBV2 and TRBJ1-4; the D gene is possibly TRBD1 (5 bases). The CDR3 has 17 residues. Trimming stripped 0 bases from V and 7 bases from J, with 18 bases between. Germline lookup yields CDR1 SNHLY and CDR2 FYNNEI.

There are many counts of this clonotype. The J gene is TRBJ2-1, the V gene TRBV7-9; D tentatively reads TRBD1 or TRBD2 (6 bases each). V lost 1 base and J lost 9, with 13 bases in between. The CDR3 runs to 14 residues. Germline assignment: CDR1 SEHNR and CDR2 FQNEAQ (reference sequence). CDR3 nucleotide sequence: TGTGCCAGCAGCTTAGTGGGGGGCGCCGGTGAGCAGTTCTTC. This sequence encodes CASSLVGGAGEQFF.

Only a few counts were recorded for this clonotype. V usage is TRBV7-4 and J usage is TRBJ2-7; D might be TRBD1 (6 bases). The CDR3 has 15 amino acids. The germline V gene encodes CDR1 SGHVT and CDR2 SQSDAQ. V lost 0 bases to trimming and J lost 0 bases, with 9 bases between them. CDR3 sequence (DNA): TGTGCCAGCAGCTTAGCTCAGGGGACCTCCTACGAGCAGTACTTC. Translated, it gives CASSLAQGTSYEQYF.

The chain has TRBV4-3 and TRBJ1-2, with D hard to call. The germline CDR1 and CDR2 sequences are LGHNA and YSLEER. The CDR3 runs 20 residues. The V gene lost 3 bases and the J gene lost 4 bases, with 30 bases spanning the gap. The chain's CDR3 is CASSHSLFPTDEGLGYGYTF. For the CDR3, the DNA is TGCGCCAGCAGCCACTCTCTATTTCCGACTGACGAGGGATTGGGCTATGGCTACACCTTC.

This clonotype has only a few counts. The chain uses TRBV9 and TRBJ2-5; 8 nucleotides line up with TRBD1. Trimming cost V 2 bases and J 5 bases; bases outside gene matches: 2. The CDR3 loop spans 13 amino acids. CDR1 is SGDLS and CDR2 is YYNGEE in the germline V gene. The DNA of the CDR3 is TGTGCCAGCAGCGTGAGACAGGGGGAGACCCAGTACTTC. Protein: CASSVRQGETQYF.

This clonotype was counted a few times. The chain employs TRBV7-8 and TRBJ2-7; a weak D match, TRBD1 (6 bases). The CDR3 is made up of 14 amino acids. Germline CDR1 SGHVS, CDR2 FQNEAQ. Between the trimmed V and J ends, which lost 5 bases and 3 bases, there was a span of 14 bases. The CDR3 sequence: CASSRGDRIYEQYF. CDR3 in DNA: TGTGCCAGCAGCCGGGGAGACAGGATCTACGAGCAGTACTTC. The complete variable domain, with remaining parts taken from reference TRBV7-8 and TRBJ2-7, reads GAGVSQSPRYKVAKRGQDVALRCDPISGHVSLFWYQQALGQGPEFLTYFQNEAQLDKSGLPSDRFFAERPEGSVSTLKIQRTQQEDSAVYLCASSRGDRIYEQYFGPGTRLTVT.

This clonotype was seen a few times. J is TRBJ1-5 and V is TRBV7-9; no firm D call. The germline V and J ends were trimmed by 5 bases and 1 base, with 12 bases remaining between them. CDR3 length equals 15 residues. Germline CDR1 reads SEHNR; CDR2 reads FQNEAQ (reference sequence). CDR3 sequence (DNA): TGTGCCAGCAGCCCGGTTGACGGGAGCAATCAGCCCCAGCATTTT. It is translated as CASSPVDGSNQPQHF. Looking up the rest from reference TRBV7-9 and TRBJ1-5 gives the full variable domain: DTGVSQNPRHKITKRGQNVTFRCDPISEHNRLYWYRQTLGQGPEFLTYFQNEAQLEKSRLLSDRFSAERPKGSFSTLEIQRTEQGDSAMYLCASSPVDGSNQPQHFGDGTRLSIL.

This clonotype was seen a handful of times. The chain carries TRBV4-1 and TRBJ2-1; 9 positions match TRBD1. The junction had 2 bases not matched to a gene; V was cut back by 1 base and J by 4 bases. The CDR3 covers 15 residues. Germline CDR1 reads MGHRA; CDR2 reads YSYEKL. The CDR3 bases are TGCGCCAGCAGCCAAGGACAGGGGGATTACAATGAGCAGTTCTTC. Amino acid sequence: CASSQGQGDYNEQFF.

This clonotype was counted between two and nine times. V and J are TRBV4-1 and TRBJ2-6; D is unclear. Germline-derived CDR1 and CDR2 are MGHRA and YSYEKL. V was cut by 4 bases and J by 4 bases, with 11 bases left in between. This CDR3 has 15 amino acids. CDR3 nucleotide sequence: TGCGCCAGCAGCCCACCGGGTACCGGGGCCAACGTCCTGACTTTC. This sequence encodes CASSPPGTGANVLTF.

This clonotype was seen a few times. The rearrangement uses TRBV9 and TRBJ2-2, with a possible D match to TRBD2 (6 bases). The V and J ends lost 3 bases and 0 bases respectively, with 9 bases between them. This CDR3 has 15 residues. Germline loops: CDR1 SGDLS, CDR2 YYNGEE. This CDR3 is CASSEGGANTGELFF. The CDR3 coding sequence is TGTGCCAGCAGCGAGGGCGGGGCGAACACCGGGGAGCTGTTTTTT.

The genes are TRBV6-8 and TRBJ2-7, with TRBD2 matching 7 bases. Germline V CDR1 and CDR2: MNHGY, SAAAGT. This CDR3 has 14 amino acids. With 0 bases clipped from V and 5 bases from J, the junction kept 4 bases outside the gene matches. CDR3 sequence: CASSYSGRENEQYF. The CDR3 DNA reads as TGTGCCAGCAGTTACTCTGGGAGGGAAAACGAGCAGTACTTC.

This sequence joins TRBV20-1 and TRBJ1-1; D is uncertain. The CDR3 is 12 amino acids. V was clipped by 2 bases and J by 6 bases, with 10 bases between them. The germline gives CDR1 DFQATT, CDR2 SNEGSKA (reference sequence). The CDR3 sequence: CSARPTPPEAFF. CDR3 nucleotide sequence: TGCAGTGCTAGACCTACACCGCCTGAAGCTTTCTTT.

This chain joins TRBV29-1 and TRBJ2-3; D gene unclear. The germline V gene encodes CDR1 SQVTM and CDR2 ANQGSEA. The V end lost 1 base, the J end lost 2 bases, and 10 bases lay between the germline ends. The CDR3 length is 14 residues. The CDR3 nucleotides are TGCAGCGTTGAAGGGTTGTCACTCACAGATACGCAGTATTTT. Its protein product is CSVEGLSLTDTQYF.

This clonotype came up a few times. The rearrangement links TRBV6-1 to TRBJ1-2; D is unclear. Germline V gene sequence: CDR1 MNHNS, CDR2 SASEGT. This CDR3 is 16 amino acids long. V was shortened by 3 bases and J by 4 bases, with 18 bases between the two germline ends. The CDR3 protein is CASSEIEGSYSYGYTF. The CDR3 nucleotides read TGTGCCAGCAGTGAGATAGAGGGTTCGTACAGCTATGGCTACACCTTC.

V usage is TRBV4-1 and J usage is TRBJ1-1; D is unclear. This CDR3 has 14 residues. The germline V gene encodes CDR1 MGHRA and CDR2 YSYEKL. V lost 0 bases, J lost 5 bases, and 10 bases lay in between. CDR3 sequence (DNA): TGCGCCAGCAGCCAAGATCTGGGAATGACTGAAGCTTTCTTT. This sequence encodes CASSQDLGMTEAFF.